This T cell receptor beta chain was sequenced during a study of radiation and T cells in renal cell carcinoma. Study-wide findings and caveats: In blood, top tumor clones expanded by 2 weeks, shrinking by 4.

Sequencing was performed with immunoSEQ multiplex PCR; in TCRdb, only in-frame clones are kept and a portion is missing. This table holds about 83,000 clones, approximately 87% found once. With 6 bases removed from V and 3 bases from J, the gap between germline ends came to 9 bases. The CDR3 is made up of 12 amino acids. The time point is: blood 4 weeks post-SBRT, at nephrectomy. Sample treatment: 15 Gy SBRT to primary tumor, nephrectomy 4 weeks later. Nephrectomy followed 15 Gy stereotactic body radiation by 4 weeks. Blood was sampled at baseline, 2 weeks and 4 weeks after SBRT. Comment on this clone: Its antigen remains unidentified.

V usage is TRBV23-1 and J usage is TRBJ2-7; D not resolved. TRBV23-1 is reported as an ORF; its role is uncertain. The sequences come from blood, collected from a patient whose treatment included radiotherapy and nephrectomy. This receptor was obtained from a woman aged 55-69 years with renal cell carcinoma. As DNA, the CDR3 is TGCGCCAGCAGATCCCATTTCTACGAGCAGTACTTC. This sequence encodes CASRSHFYEQYF.